Listed below are T cell receptor beta chains from one sample, sequenced in a study of blood T cell repertoires in COVID-19. Clones were sequenced by immunoSEQ multiplex PCR, and TCRdb holds only the in-frame ones, with some missing. This table holds 110,000 or so clones, about 85% found once. Source material: peripheral blood. These receptors all come from a man in his forties or fifties with acute or convalescent COVID-19. Both conserved end residues are part of each CDR3. D genes are given only for firm matches. The size of a clone is reported for some rows only, either as once, few or many, or as a class for expanded clones.

>TRBV3-1/TRBV3-2|TRBJ2-7|-|-
TGTGCCAGCAGCCAAGATTCGGAGCAGTACTTC
CASSQDSEQYF
>TRBV9|TRBJ2-7|-|few
TGTGCCAGCAGCGTAGCTGGGAGCCCCGAGCAGTACTTC
CASSVAGSPEQYF
>TRBV2|TRBJ2-3|TRBD2|-
TGTGCCAGCAACACCGGGACTAGCCGGGGTACGCAGTATTTT
CASNTGTSRGTQYF
>TRBV6-5|TRBJ1-1|TRBD1|few
TGTGCCAGCGGATACACAGGGGGGTACACTGAAGCTTTCTTT
CASGYTGGYTEAFF
>TRBV2|TRBJ2-1|-|-
TGTGCCAGCAGTCAGCAGGGAAGCTCCTACAATGAGCAGTTCTTC
CASSQQGSSYNEQFF
>TRBV27|TRBJ2-2|-|-
TGTGCCAGCAGTTTAGTTACGAACACCGGGGAGCTGTTTTTT
CASSLVTNTGELFF
>TRBV29-1|TRBJ2-5|TRBD1|-
TGCAGCGTCCCGGGACAGGGGTTTTGGGAGACCCAGTACTTC
CSVPGQGFWETQYF
>TRBV18|TRBJ1-5|-|-
TGTGCCAGCTCACTGGAGGTTCAGCCCCAGCATTTT
CASSLEVQPQHF
>TRBV9|TRBJ1-1|-|-
TGTGCCAGCAGCGCTTCGGGATCGGGGATGAACACTGAAGCTTTCTTT
CASSASGSGMNTEAFF
>TRBV24-1|TRBJ2-6|TRBD1|-
TGTGCCACCAGTGATCCGGGACAGGGTGCTGGGGCCAACGTCCTGACTTTC
CATSDPGQGAGANVLTF
>TRBV12-3/TRBV12-4|TRBJ2-3|-|-
TGTGCCAGCAGCCCCAGTAATACGCAGTATTTT
CASSPSNTQYF
>TRBV2|TRBJ1-1|-|-
TGTGCCAGCAGCCCCTCCGAGGGGAGGGCTTTCTTT
CASSPSEGRAFF
>TRBV5-4|TRBJ2-5|TRBD2|-
TGTGCCAGCAGCTTGGTACTAGCGGGGAGAGAGACCCAGTACTTC
CASSLVLAGRETQYF
>TRBV19|TRBJ2-2|-|-
TGTGCCAGTAGAACCAACTTAGGGGTTGGGAACACCGGGGAGCTGTTTTTT
CASRTNLGVGNTGELFF
>TRBV2|TRBJ2-7|-|-
TGTGCCAGCAGTATACAGGACTACGAGCAGTACTTC
CASSIQDYEQYF
>TRBV5-1|TRBJ2-1|TRBD2|-
TGCGCCAGCAGGCCCTATGGGCGGGGGGGCAACAATGAGCAGTTCTTC
CASRPYGRGGNNEQFF
>TRBV20-1|TRBJ2-7|-|few
TGCAGTGCTAGACGGGGCTACGAGCAGTACTTC
CSARRGYEQYF
>TRBV4-1|TRBJ2-2|-|-
TGCGCCAGCAGACGAGGTTGGCTAAACGCGAACACCGGGGAGCTGTTTTTT
CASRRGWLNANTGELFF
>TRBV14|TRBJ2-2|-|-
TGTGCCAGCAGCCAAGACGTTTTTGCCGGGGAGCTGTTTTTT
CASSQDVFAGELFF
>TRBV5-1|TRBJ2-1|TRBD2|few
TGCGCCAGCAGGCTAGCGGGGGCGGAGCAGTTCTTC
CASRLAGAEQFF
>TRBV18|TRBJ1-6|TRBD1|-
TGTGCCAGCTCACCCGGGACAGGGGGCGCTTCACCCCTCCACTTT
CASSPGTGGASPLHF